The TCR beta chain described here comes from a study of cytomegalovirus exposure and HLA in healthy donors. PCR was performed using 60 Vbeta and 13 Jbeta primers. The data were produced by immunoSEQ multiplex PCR, yet TCRdb's version contains in-frame clones alone and is incomplete. The sample yields over 150,000 clones, 60% to 75% seen once. Notes on this clone: The antigen is not known.

Germline CDR1 reads MNHNS; CDR2 reads SASEGT. V was clipped by 4 bases and J by 3 bases; unmatched bases: 0. The CDR3 runs to 13 residues. Overall study findings and caveats: An analysis done earlier found most TCR beta V segments productive about 87% or about 30% of the time.

Sequencing was performed on PBMCs. This sequence joins TRBV6-1 and TRBJ1-1, with TRBD1 identical over 9 bases. This sequence was found in a man younger than 30 in good health and CMV-seronegative. The CDR3: CASSGQGDTEAFF. DNA for the CDR3: TGTGCCAGCAGTGGACAGGGGGACACTGAAGCTTTCTTT.